A single sample is the source of the 19 T cell receptor beta chains below, sequenced in a study of cytomegalovirus exposure and HLA in healthy donors. This PCR relied on a set of 60 Vbeta primers and 13 Jbeta primers. Clones were sequenced by immunoSEQ multiplex PCR, and TCRdb holds only the in-frame ones, with some missing. The table records roughly 45,000 clones, under 65% of them present only once. The specimen sequenced was PBMCs. All receptors come from a human donor in good health.

The rearrangement uses TRBV5-6 and TRBJ1-4; the D is unclear. The CDR3 is 14 amino acids. The germline gives CDR1 SGHDT, CDR2 YYEEEE. V lost 2 bases and J lost 5, with 10 bases in between. The CDR3 sequence is CASSLRGINEKLFF. Here the CDR3 DNA reads TGTGCCAGCAGCTTAAGAGGGATCAATGAAAAACTGTTTTTT. Combining the CDR3 with reference TRBV5-6 and TRBJ1-4 gives the whole variable domain DAGVTQSPTHLIKTRGQQVTLRCSPKSGHDTVSWYQQALGQGPQFIFQYYEEEERQRGNFPDRFSGHQFPNYSSELNVNALLLGDSALYLCASSLRGINEKLFFGSGTQLSVL.

This clone was counted between two and nine times. The rearrangement uses TRBV7-2 and TRBJ2-6, with TRBD2 matching 7 bases. CDR3 length: 19 amino acids. V was clipped by 7 bases and J by 0 bases; unmatched bases: 15. CDR1 is SGHTA and CDR2 is FQGNSA in the germline V gene. This CDR3 is CASNSAPLAKVSGANVLTF. The CDR3 DNA is TGTGCCAGCAACTCGGCTCCACTAGCGAAAGTCTCTGGGGCCAACGTCCTGACTTTC.

V gene TRBV7-3 combines with J gene TRBJ2-7; 9 bases fit TRBD2. Per the germline V gene, CDR1 is SGHTA and CDR2 is FQGTGA. This CDR3 region has 14 residues. V shed 5 bases, J shed 5 bases, and the junction held 7 bases outside the gene matches. CDR3 sequence reads: CASSRTGTSNEQYF. Written as DNA, the CDR3 is TGTGCCAGCAGCCGTACCGGGACTAGCAACGAGCAGTACTTC.

The chain has TRBV6-6 and TRBJ2-2; 14 nucleotides line up with TRBD2. In germline, CDR1 is MNHNY, CDR2 SVGAGI (reference sequence). V lost 6 bases, J lost 7 bases, and 1 base stayed unmatched. CDR3 length: 14 residues. CDR3 DNA sequence: TGTGCCAGCAGAGGACTAGCGGGGGGCGGGGAGCTGTTTTTT. Protein sequence: CASRGLAGGGELFF.

This clone has more than one count but fewer than ten. J is TRBJ1-2 and V is TRBV6-1; D possibly corresponds to TRBD1 (5 bases). This CDR3 contains 14 residues. Germline CDR1 MNHNS, CDR2 SASEGT. The V gene lost 5 bases and the J gene lost 5 bases, with 15 bases spanning the gap. CDR3 residues: CASSRTDTSYGYTF. The CDR3 nucleotides are TGTGCCAGCAGTAGGACGGACACATCGTATGGCTACACCTTC.

The chain combines TRBV7-2 with TRBJ2-1; 15 bases align to TRBD2. The CDR3 extends over 17 amino acids. V was clipped by 6 bases and J by 8 bases; unmatched bases: 11. Germline V gene data show CDR1 as SGHTA and CDR2 as FQGNSA. The CDR3: CASRPPGGTSGGYEQFF. Here the CDR3 DNA reads TGTGCCAGCAGGCCTCCCGGGGGGACTAGCGGGGGGTATGAGCAGTTCTTC.

This clone came up a few times. The chain combines TRBV14 with TRBJ1-3; 8 bases map to TRBD1. Germline assignment: CDR1 SGHDN and CDR2 FVKESK. The junction had 6 bases not matched to a gene; V was cut back by 4 bases and J by 4 bases. There are 15 residues in the CDR3. The CDR3 DNA reads as TGTGCCAGCAGCCCCCGGGACAGGCTGGGAAACACCATATATTTT. This codes for CASSPRDRLGNTIYF. The entire variable domain, with the rest obtained from reference TRBV14 and TRBJ1-3, is as follows: EAGVTQFPSHSVIEKGQTVTLRCDPISGHDNLYWYRRVMGKEIKFLLHFVKESKQDESGMPNNRFLAERTGGTYSTLKVQPAELEDSGVYFCASSPRDRLGNTIYFGEGSWLTVV.

The CDR3 region is CASRGSSGGRETQYF. The CDR3 DNA reads as TGTGCCAGCAGGGGGAGTAGCGGGGGGAGAGAGACCCAGTACTTC. This chain joins TRBV5-6 and TRBJ2-5, with TRBD2 matching 10 bases. The CDR3 has 15 residues. The V gene end was trimmed by 5 bases and the J gene end by 4 bases; junction bases not matched to a gene: 8. Germline lookup yields CDR1 SGHDT and CDR2 YYEEEE.

The chain carries TRBV11-2 and TRBJ2-1, with D uncertain. The CDR3 contains 13 residues. Germline CDR1 and CDR2: SGHAT and FQNNGV. The ends were cut back, 2 bases at V and 7 bases at J, with 9 bases in the middle. The chain's CDR3 is CASSLSVDNEQFF. CDR3 bases: TGTGCCAGCAGCTTATCAGTCGATAATGAGCAGTTCTTC. Drawing the rest from reference TRBV11-2 and TRBJ2-1, the complete variable domain is EAGVAQSPRYKIIEKRQSVAFWCNPISGHATLYWYQQILGQGPKLLIQFQNNGVVDDSQLPKDRFSAERLKGVDSTLKIQPAKLEDSAVYLCASSLSVDNEQFFGPGTRLTVL.

The chain uses TRBV5-1 and TRBJ2-5; 9 nucleotides agree with TRBD1. V lost 5 bases and J lost 0; bases outside the gene matches: 2. Germline CDR1 and CDR2: SGHRS and YFSETQ. There are 14 residues in the CDR3. CDR3 amino acids: CASSGTGYQETQYF. The CDR3 region has the DNA TGCGCCAGCAGTGGGACAGGGTACCAAGAGACCCAGTACTTC. The complete variable domain, with remaining parts taken from reference TRBV5-1 and TRBJ2-5, reads KAGVTQTPRYLIKTRGQQVTLSCSPISGHRSVSWYQQTPGQGLQFLFEYFSETQRNKGNFPGRFSGRQFSNSRSEMNVSTLELGDSALYLCASSGTGYQETQYFGPGTRLLVL.

The chain is built from TRBV4-1 and TRBJ1-3, with 7 bases matching TRBD1. Germline CDR1 reads MGHRA; CDR2 reads YSYEKL. The CDR3 covers 14 residues. V dropped 5 bases and J dropped 4; count of bases not matched to a gene: 5. CDR3 DNA sequence: TGCGCCAGCAGCTCCCGACAGGGAGGAAACACCATATATTTT. It translates to CASSSRQGGNTIYF.

This chain links TRBV6-5 with TRBJ1-5; D is possibly TRBD1 (5 bases). The CDR3 consists of 13 residues. Germline V lookup: CDR1 MNHEY, CDR2 SVGAGI. V dropped 8 bases and J dropped 3 bases, with 11 bases sitting between them. The chain's CDR3 is CASGGRVNQPQHF. CDR3 DNA: TGTGCCAGCGGCGGCAGGGTCAATCAGCCCCAGCATTTT.

The chain is built from TRBV19 and TRBJ2-7; D is possibly TRBD1 (6 bases). Trimming took 5 bases from V and 2 from J, leaving 13 bases between them. The CDR3 is 14 amino acids. Germline values: CDR1 LNHDA, CDR2 SQIVND (reference sequence). CDR3 region: CASSPSRGTYEQYF. CDR3 coding DNA: TGTGCCAGTAGTCCCTCCAGGGGTACCTACGAGCAGTACTTC.

The gene calls are TRBV7-3 and TRBJ2-3; D not certain. CDR1 and CDR2 (germline): SGHTA, FQGTGA. V was trimmed by 5 bases and J by 6 bases, leaving 9 bases between them. This CDR3 is 12 amino acids long. The CDR3 DNA is TGTGCCAGCAGCCGGAGTGCGGATACGCAGTATTTT. This codes for CASSRSADTQYF.

The genes are TRBV18 and TRBJ1-6; the match to TRBD1 covers 8 bases. Germline V gene sequence: CDR1 KGHSH, CDR2 LQKENI. The V and J ends lost 2 bases and 8 bases, in that order; junction bases with no gene match: 5. The CDR3 totals 15 residues. CDR3 DNA: TGTGCCAGCTCACCAACGACAGGGGAAGATTCACCCCTCCACTTT. Translation gives CASSPTTGEDSPLHF. The complete variable domain, with remaining parts taken from reference TRBV18 and TRBJ1-6, reads NAGVMQNPRHLVRRRGQEARLRCSPMKGHSHVYWYRQLPEEGLKFMVYLQKENIIDESGMPKERFSAEFPKEGPSILRIQQVVRGDSAAYFCASSPTTGEDSPLHFGNGTRLTVT.

This clone has a single count. The rearrangement links TRBV15 to TRBJ2-2, with D unresolved. CDR1 and CDR2 from the germline V gene are LNHNV and YYDKDF (reference sequence). The CDR3 contains 13 residues. Trimming pared 5 bases from V and 6 bases from J, leaving 10 bases between. The CDR3 protein is CATSLVRAGELFF. CDR3 bases: TGTGCCACCAGCCTTGTTCGGGCCGGGGAGCTGTTTTTT.

The chain couples TRBV5-1 to TRBJ2-7, with 9 positions matching TRBD1. From germline, CDR1 is SGHRS and CDR2 YFSETQ. This CDR3 is built from 15 residues. After removal of 4 bases from V and 1 base from J, the junction contained 6 bases not matched to a gene. In nucleotides, the CDR3 is TGCGCCAGCAGCCATCCGGGACAGGGATCCTACGAGCAGTACTTC. This sequence encodes CASSHPGQGSYEQYF.

The V gene is TRBV12-5, the J gene TRBJ1-1, with a tentative D call TRBD1 (5 bases). Trimming left V 10 bases short and J 7 bases short, with 19 bases between. Germline-derived CDR1 and CDR2 are LGHNT and FRNRAP. The CDR3 sequence is 13 residues long. The CDR3 region has the DNA TGTGCTACCTCTTTGGGGGGTTACGGTGAAGCTTTCTTT. This encodes CATSLGGYGEAFF. Combining the CDR3 with reference TRBV12-5 and TRBJ1-1 gives the whole variable domain DARVTQTPRHKVTEMGQEVTMRCQPILGHNTVFWYRQTMMQGLELLAYFRNRAPLDDSGMPKDRFSAEMPDATLATLKIQPSEPRDSAVYFCATSLGGYGEAFFGQGTRLTVV.

CDR3 region: CASSPAGSGNTIYF. In nucleotides, the CDR3 is TGTGCCAGCAGTCCCGCAGGCTCTGGAAACACCATATATTTT. This chain uses TRBV25-1 with TRBJ1-3; D call uncertain. Deletions cut 5 bases from V and 0 bases from J, with 8 bases between. The CDR3 extends over 14 amino acids. Germline CDR1 and CDR2: MGHDK and SYGVNS.